The entry below describes one T cell receptor beta chain. Its target is unknown. It was by 5' RACE with UMI labels that the TRB cDNA libraries were prepared. From the 5' RACE reads, TCRdb lists one entry per CDR3 protein and no DNA. This table lists about 130,000 distinct CDR3 sequences. The CDR3 has 17 amino acids. Germline lookup yields CDR1 SGHVS and CDR2 FQNEAQ. A CD45RO-CCR7+CD27+CD95- profile was what naive CD8+ T cells displayed. These data belong to a study of CXCR3-negative and CXCR3-positive naive CD8 T cells. Notes on the study in general: Relative to memory CD8+ cells, whose diversity was much lower, both naive subsets had comparably high diversity. Most assays were run on fresh PBMCs (CXCR3 expression partially decreased after cryopreservation). Comparison of naive CXCR3-negative and CXCR3-positive cells revealed similar TRBV-TRBJ usage, while memory cells differed.

The sequencing sample was made of naive CXCR3- CD8+ T cells from blood. Subset noted: CD45RO-CCR7+CD27+CD95- naive CD8+ T cells lacking CXCR3 (TNR3-). This clonotype was obtained from a human donor in good health. Some clones in this sample may be carry-over from other donors' samples. The chain is built from TRBV7-8 and TRBJ2-2; TCRdb outputs TRBD1, but without DNA this stays unchecked. CDR3 loop: CASSSSGHPSVTGELFF. Using reference TRBV7-8 and TRBJ2-2 for the parts outside the CDR3, the full variable domain is GAGVSQSPRYKVAKRGQDVALRCDPISGHVSLFWYQQALGQGPEFLTYFQNEAQLDKSGLPSDRFFAERPEGSVSTLKIQRTQQEDSAVYLCASSSSGHPSVTGELFFGEGSRLTVL.